This is a list of T cell receptor beta chains from one sample in a study of T cells in Graves' hyperthyroidism and ophthalmopathy. TCRdb independently ran MiXCR on the multiplex PCR reads; one entry per CDR3 protein. The sample carries about 380,000 distinct CDR3 sequences, around 20% recorded once. Sequenced input: blood. The receptors stem from a man between 18 and 35 years old with Graves' ophthalmopathy. The conserved cysteine and the conserved F or W are not part of the CDR3 here. Fields, in order: D gene, V gene, CDR3 protein. A D gene is named only where the DNA matches it firmly.

>-|TRBV9
ASSDNTPGEKLF
>-|TRBV20-1
SAYRGTDTQY
>TRBD1|TRBV14
ASSPGQGSFYGQPQH
>-|TRBV2
ASSELRSDSPLH
>TRBD2|TRBV7-9
ASRRTSGGRGEQF
>-|TRBV12-3/TRBV12-4
ASSLWGCNQPQH
>TRBD1|TRBV2
ASMDRASGQPQH
>-|TRBV7-9
ASSFSGKSEKLF
>-|TRBV9
ASSSAGLNTEAF
>-|TRBV20-1
SARGTASYGYT
>TRBD1|TRBV19
ASSTGTGGGNQPQH
>TRBD2|TRBV18
ASSGGTSSYEQY
>TRBD1|TRBV6-1
ASSALIDRVGTNEKLF
>-|TRBV7-8
ASSADRDNSYEQY
>TRBD1|TRBV6-1
ASSDDRATYNEQF
>-|TRBV6-1
ASSTSGDNTEAF
>-|TRBV6-1
ASSGHNTDTQY
>-|TRBV10-2
ASSLTGNSNQPQH
>-|TRBV20-1
SVPDSPGLLSNQPQH
>TRBD2|TRBV7-9
ASSLGLAGADEQF
>-|TRBV9
ASSLAGGVPGEGYT
>-|TRBV6-1
ASREETEAF
>-|TRBV7-2
ASSPAGTGSSYEQY
>-|TRBV6-1
ASTDQDSSYEQY
>TRBD1|TRBV2
ASSETGDTEAF
>TRBD1|TRBV6-1
ASSAPGQPPGYT
>-|TRBV12-3/TRBV12-4
ASSRTVRYGYT
>TRBD2|TRBV11-2
ASSYTSVYRTYNEQF
>-|TRBV5-1
ASSSRQGDAGAKNIQY
>TRBD2|TRBV9
ASSVSGGEETQY
>-|TRBV2
ASSKGLSTEAF
>-|TRBV7-3
ASSLLRNSYNEQF
>TRBD1|TRBV2
ASIPMENSRDSYNEKLF
>TRBD1|TRBV7-9
ASSFSGGVDTEAF
>-|TRBV28
ASSPLGYEQY
>-|TRBV6-1
ASAQLQGDSYERY
>TRBD1|TRBV9
ASSVGQGATYEQY
>-|TRBV20-1
SAIGGGSYNEQF
>-|TRBV6-5
ASSYSTDSNQPQH
>-|TRBV5-1
ASSLGAGEQY
>-|TRBV19
ASRGGWGNQPQH
>TRBD1|TRBV6-1
ASSEDRGQSETQY
>TRBD2|TRBV7-3
ASSTLAGGPGEQF
>-|TRBV2
ASRQGYEQY